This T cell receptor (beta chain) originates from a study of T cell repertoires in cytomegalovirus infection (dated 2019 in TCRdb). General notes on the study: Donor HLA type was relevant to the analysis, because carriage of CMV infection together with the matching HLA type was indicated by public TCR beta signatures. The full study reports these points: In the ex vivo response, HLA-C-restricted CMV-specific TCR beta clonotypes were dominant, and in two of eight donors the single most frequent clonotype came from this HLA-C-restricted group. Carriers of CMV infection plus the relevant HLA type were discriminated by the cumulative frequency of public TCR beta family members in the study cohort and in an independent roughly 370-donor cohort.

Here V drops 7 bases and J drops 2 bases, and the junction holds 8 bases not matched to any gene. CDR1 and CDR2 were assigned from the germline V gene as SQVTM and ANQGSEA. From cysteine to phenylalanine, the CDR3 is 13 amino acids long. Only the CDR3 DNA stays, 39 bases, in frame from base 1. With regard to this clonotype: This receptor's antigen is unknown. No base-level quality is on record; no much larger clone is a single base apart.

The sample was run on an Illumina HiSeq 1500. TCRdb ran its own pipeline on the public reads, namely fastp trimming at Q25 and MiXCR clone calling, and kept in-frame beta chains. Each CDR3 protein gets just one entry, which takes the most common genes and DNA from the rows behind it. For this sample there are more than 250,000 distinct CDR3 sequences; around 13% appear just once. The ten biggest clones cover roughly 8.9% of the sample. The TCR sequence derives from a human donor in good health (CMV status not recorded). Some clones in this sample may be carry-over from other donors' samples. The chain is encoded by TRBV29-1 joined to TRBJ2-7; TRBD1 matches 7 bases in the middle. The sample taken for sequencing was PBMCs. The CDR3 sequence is CSAPGQNTYEQYF. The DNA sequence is TGCAGCGCTCCGGGACAGAATACCTACGAGCAGTACTTC.